This T cell receptor beta chain was recovered during a study of OX40 agonist ivuxolimab in advanced cancers. Study at large: The treatment was a fully human IgG2 OX40 agonist, ivuxolimab. Overall study findings and caveats: The study found among the lowest clonal expansion in partial responders at 0.1-3.0 mg/kg. The study found that CD8+ T cells averaged more expanded clones than CD4+.

V lost 7 bases, J lost 1 base, and 7 bases lay in between. The CDR3 loop spans 12 amino acids. Germline lookup yields CDR1 WSHSY and CDR2 SAAADI. A note on this clone: Its antigen is unknown.

Only in-frame clones appear in the TCRdb table, and some are missing; sequencing was by immunoSEQ multiplex PCR. The sample lists about 43,000 clones, 80% occurring once. Blood specimens came from baseline, cycle 4 day 1, and cycle 7 day 1. The receptor was isolated from an adult with an advanced solid tumor such as melanoma, head and neck, liver or kidney cancer. The chain is built from TRBV10-2 and TRBJ1-1; D is unresolved. Sequences were derived from CD4+ or CD8+ T cells sorted from blood, sampled in a trial of the OX40 agonist ivuxolimab. CDR3 DNA sequence: TGCGCCAGCACCACCCGGAACACTGAAGCTTTCTTT. Translated, it gives CASTTRNTEAFF.